The next 7 T cell receptor beta chains were all read from a single sample in a study of T cell clones after liver transplantation. The protocol was immunoSEQ multiplex PCR, while the TCRdb copy is restricted to in-frame clones and leaves out a portion. The sample consists of 45,000 to 60,000 clones, 86% of them appearing once. Sample: CD8+ T cells from blood, taken 12 months after liver transplant. These receptors were collected from a human patient who received a liver transplant. Part of the T cell pool may stem from the graft donor.

The chain carries TRBV18 and TRBJ1-3; no firm D call. The germline V gene encodes CDR1 KGHSH and CDR2 LQKENI. V was pared by 8 bases and J by 4 bases, with 6 bases between. The CDR3 extends over 11 amino acids. The CDR3 sequence: CASGRGNTIYF. Written as DNA, the CDR3 is TGTGCCAGCGGAAGGGGAAACACCATATATTTT.

This clone was seen only once. This chain joins TRBV28 and TRBJ2-1, with D possibly being TRBD2 (6 bases). Germline values: CDR1 MDHEN, CDR2 SYDVKM. The CDR3 totals 15 residues. V lost 5 bases, J lost 5 bases, and 16 bases lay in between. As DNA, the CDR3 is TGTGCCAGCAGTCAACTCTCGGGGGAGAACAATGAGCAGTTCTTC. It encodes CASSQLSGENNEQFF.

This clone occurred once. The V call is TRBV27, the J call TRBJ1-2; possible D gene TRBD1, 5 bases. Germline V gene data show CDR1 as MNHEY and CDR2 as SMNVEV (reference sequence). This CDR3 comprises 14 residues. V lost 2 bases, J lost 4 bases, and 11 bases lay in between. This CDR3 reads CASSLQGWSYGYTF. CDR3 coding DNA: TGTGCCAGCAGTTTACAGGGTTGGAGCTATGGCTACACCTTC.

V is TRBV11-2 and J is TRBJ2-7; D not resolved. V was shortened by 0 bases and J by 5 bases, with 5 bases between the two germline ends. The CDR3 extends over 12 amino acids. In germline, CDR1 is SGHAT, CDR2 FQNNGV. DNA of the CDR3: TGTGCCAGCAGCTTAGAGGGCAACGAGCAGTACTTC. Translated, it gives CASSLEGNEQYF.

In this sample, this clone turned up once. The chain combines TRBV10-3 with TRBJ2-1, with 12 bases fitting TRBD2. Per germline, CDR1 ENHRY and CDR2 SYGVKD. Trimming took 6 bases from V and 0 from J; bases not matched to a gene: 3. This CDR3 contains 16 residues. The CDR3 is CAIRGTSGPSYNEQFF. CDR3 nucleotides: TGTGCCATCAGGGGGACTAGCGGGCCCTCCTACAATGAGCAGTTCTTC.

The chain links TRBV7-6 to TRBJ2-1; the D gene is possibly TRBD1 (6 bases). Germline CDR1 reads SGHVS; CDR2 reads FNYEAQ. This CDR3 has 12 residues. V was trimmed by 5 bases and J by 5 bases, leaving 7 bases between them. The CDR3 DNA sequence: TGTGCCAGCAGCCGACAGGACAATGAGCAGTTCTTC. Residues: CASSRQDNEQFF.

The V and J genes are TRBV30 and TRBJ1-1, with D perhaps matching TRBD1 (6 bases). This CDR3 spans 13 amino acids. The V end lost 0 bases, the J end lost 5 bases, and 10 bases lay between the germline ends. Germline V gene sequence: CDR1 GTSNPN, CDR2 SVGIG (reference sequence). The DNA for the CDR3 is TGTGCCTGGAGTGTAGGGGGTGAGACTGAAGCTTTCTTT. Its translation is CAWSVGGETEAFF.